One and the same sample provided the 4 T cell receptor beta chains below, sequenced in a study of blood T cell repertoires in COVID-19. Data came from immunoSEQ multiplex PCR; TCRdb stores just in-frame clones and leaves some out. The profile shows under 200,000 clones, more than 75% of them singletons. Sequencing used peripheral blood. All receptors derive from a woman aged 45-60 years with COVID-19, enrolled during active disease.

The J gene is TRBJ1-6, the V gene TRBV6-5, with a weak D call TRBD1 (5 bases). Trimming removed 8 bases at V and 3 bases at J, with 11 bases between. The CDR3 sequence is 14 residues long. Germline CDR1 and CDR2: MNHEY and SVGAGI. The CDR3 loop reads CASSGPNYNSPLHF. CDR3 coding DNA: TGTGCCAGCTCAGGGCCGAACTATAATTCACCCCTCCACTTT.

This clone was detected only a few times. The V call is TRBV6-2 or TRBV6-3, the J call TRBJ2-5, with 10 positions matching TRBD1. The CDR3 loop spans 14 amino acids. After removal of 5 bases from V and 3 bases from J, the junction contained 3 bases not matched to a gene. Germline loops: CDR1 MNHEY, CDR2 SVGEGT. CDR3 sequence reads: CASSPGTGEETQYF. The CDR3 region has the DNA TGTGCCAGCAGTCCCGGGACAGGGGAAGAGACCCAGTACTTC.

The chain employs TRBV24-1 and TRBJ2-1; no clear D. CDR3 length: 11 amino acids. Deletions cut 9 bases from V and 3 bases from J, with 5 bases between. Germline V gene lookup returns CDR1 KGHDR and CDR2 SFDVKD. The CDR3 is CATAGYNEQFF. The CDR3 DNA reads TGTGCCACCGCCGGCTACAATGAGCAGTTCTTC.

The V and J genes are TRBV11-2 and TRBJ2-3; D is unclear. CDR1 and CDR2 from the germline V gene are SGHAT and FQNNGV. Trimming stripped 4 bases from V and 6 bases from J, with 8 bases between. CDR3 length: 12 residues. Here the CDR3 reads CASSSRSDTQYF. CDR3 DNA: TGTGCCAGCAGCTCCCGGTCGGATACGCAGTATTTT.